The clone carrying this T cell receptor (beta chain) was found many times. The ends were cut back, 0 bases at V and 7 bases at J, with 6 bases in the middle. The CDR3 is 12 residues long. Germline loops: CDR1 LGHDT, CDR2 YNNKEL (reference sequence). TCRdb re-called the 5' RACE reads through MiXCR, storing one row per CDR3 protein. Of about 510,000 distinct CDR3 sequences detected, just over 20% appear once; the ten largest clones hold about 16%. This specimen comes from a study of T cells after yellow fever vaccination. Here the sequenced sample was PBMCs, taken roughly 20 days after the first yellow fever vaccination. The clonotype originates from a man aged 18 to 35 who received the YFV17D yellow fever vaccine. This chain uses TRBV3-1 with TRBJ2-5; D perhaps matches TRBD2 (5 bases). DNA for the CDR3: TGTGCCAGCAGCCAAGATCGGGGGACCCAGTACTTC. This encodes CASSQDRGTQYF.